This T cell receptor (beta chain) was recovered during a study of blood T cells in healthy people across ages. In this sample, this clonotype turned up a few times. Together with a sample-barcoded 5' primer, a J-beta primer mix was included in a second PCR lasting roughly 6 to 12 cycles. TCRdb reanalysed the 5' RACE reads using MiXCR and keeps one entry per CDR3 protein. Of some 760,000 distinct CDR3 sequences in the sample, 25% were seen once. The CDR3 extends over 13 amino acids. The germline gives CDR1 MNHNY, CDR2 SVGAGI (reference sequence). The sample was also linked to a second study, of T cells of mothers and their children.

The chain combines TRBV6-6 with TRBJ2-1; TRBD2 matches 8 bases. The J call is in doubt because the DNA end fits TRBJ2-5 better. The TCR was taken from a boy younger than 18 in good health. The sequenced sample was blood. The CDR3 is CASSYTSGETQYF. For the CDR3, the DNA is TGTGCCAGCAGTTATACTAGCGGTGAGACCCAGTACTTC.